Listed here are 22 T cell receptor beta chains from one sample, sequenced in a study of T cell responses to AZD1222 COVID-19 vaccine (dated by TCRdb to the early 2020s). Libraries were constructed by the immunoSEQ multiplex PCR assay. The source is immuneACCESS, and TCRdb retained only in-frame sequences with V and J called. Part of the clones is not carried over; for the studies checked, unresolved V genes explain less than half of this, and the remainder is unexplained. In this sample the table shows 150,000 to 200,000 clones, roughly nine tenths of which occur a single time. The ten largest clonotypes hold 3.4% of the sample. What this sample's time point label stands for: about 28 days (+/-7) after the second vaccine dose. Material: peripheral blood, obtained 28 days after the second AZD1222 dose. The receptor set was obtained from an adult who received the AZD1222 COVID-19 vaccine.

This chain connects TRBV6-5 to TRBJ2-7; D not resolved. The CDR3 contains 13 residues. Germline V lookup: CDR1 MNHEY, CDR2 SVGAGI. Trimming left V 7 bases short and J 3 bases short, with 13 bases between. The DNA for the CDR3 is TGTGCCAGCACCTACTCGAGAGGCTACGAGCAGTACTTC. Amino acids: CASTYSRGYEQYF.

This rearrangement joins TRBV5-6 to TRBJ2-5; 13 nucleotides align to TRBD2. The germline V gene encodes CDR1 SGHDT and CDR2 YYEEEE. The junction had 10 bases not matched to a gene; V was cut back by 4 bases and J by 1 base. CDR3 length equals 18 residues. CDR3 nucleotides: TGTGCCAGCAGCCAGCGGACTAGCGGGAGTCGCGCCCAAGAGACCCAGTACTTC. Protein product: CASSQRTSGSRAQETQYF.

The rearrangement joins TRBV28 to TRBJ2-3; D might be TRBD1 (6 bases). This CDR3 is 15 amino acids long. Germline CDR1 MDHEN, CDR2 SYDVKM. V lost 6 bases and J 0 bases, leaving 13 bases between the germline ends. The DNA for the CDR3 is TGTGCCAGCAGAGGGACACGGAAGAGCACAGATACGCAGTATTTT. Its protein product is CASRGTRKSTDTQYF.

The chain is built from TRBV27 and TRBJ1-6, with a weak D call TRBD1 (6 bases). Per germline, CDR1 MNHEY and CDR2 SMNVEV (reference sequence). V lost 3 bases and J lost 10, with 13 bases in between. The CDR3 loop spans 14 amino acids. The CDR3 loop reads CASSFWTVGSPLHF. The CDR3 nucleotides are TGTGCCAGCAGTTTTTGGACAGTTGGCTCACCCCTCCACTTT.

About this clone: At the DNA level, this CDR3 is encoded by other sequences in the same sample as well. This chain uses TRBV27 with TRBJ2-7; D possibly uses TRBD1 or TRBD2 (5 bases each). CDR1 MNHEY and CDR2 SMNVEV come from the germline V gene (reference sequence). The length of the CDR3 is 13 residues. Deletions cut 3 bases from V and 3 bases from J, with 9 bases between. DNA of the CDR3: TGTGCCAGCAGTTTGGCAGGGAGCTACGAGCAGTACTTC. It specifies CASSLAGSYEQYF.

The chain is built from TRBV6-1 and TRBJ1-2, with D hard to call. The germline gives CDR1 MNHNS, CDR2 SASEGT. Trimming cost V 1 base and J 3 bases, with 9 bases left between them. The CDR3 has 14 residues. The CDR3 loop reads CASSEVRRDYGYTF. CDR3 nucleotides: TGTGCCAGCAGTGAAGTCCGGAGGGACTATGGCTACACCTTC.

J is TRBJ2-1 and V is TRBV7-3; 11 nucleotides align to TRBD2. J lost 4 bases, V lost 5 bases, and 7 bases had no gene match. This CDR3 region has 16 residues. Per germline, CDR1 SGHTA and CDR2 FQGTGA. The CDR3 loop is CASSPEGLAAYNEQFF. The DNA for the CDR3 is TGTGCCAGCAGCCCGGAGGGACTAGCGGCTTACAATGAGCAGTTCTTC.

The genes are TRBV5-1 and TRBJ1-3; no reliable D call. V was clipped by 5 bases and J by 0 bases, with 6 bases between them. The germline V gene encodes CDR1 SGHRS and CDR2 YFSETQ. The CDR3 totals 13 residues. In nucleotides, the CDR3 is TGCGCCAGCAGTAGGGACTCTGGAAACACCATATATTTT. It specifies CASSRDSGNTIYF.

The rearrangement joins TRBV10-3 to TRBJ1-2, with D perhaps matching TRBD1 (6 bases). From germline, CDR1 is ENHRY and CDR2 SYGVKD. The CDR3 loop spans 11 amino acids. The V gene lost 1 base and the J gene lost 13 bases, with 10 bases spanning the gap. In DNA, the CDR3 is TGTGCCATCAGTGAGTGGCAGGGGTTCACCTTC. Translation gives CAISEWQGFTF.

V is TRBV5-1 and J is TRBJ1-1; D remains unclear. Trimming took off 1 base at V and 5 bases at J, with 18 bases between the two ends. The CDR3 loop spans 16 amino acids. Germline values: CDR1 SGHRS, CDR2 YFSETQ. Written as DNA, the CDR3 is TGCGCCAGCAGCTTGACGCGTCCGGGGAGTGGGACTGAAGCTTTCTTT. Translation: CASSLTRPGSGTEAFF. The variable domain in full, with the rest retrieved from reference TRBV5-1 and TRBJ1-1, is KAGVTQTPRYLIKTRGQQVTLSCSPISGHRSVSWYQQTPGQGLQFLFEYFSETQRNKGNFPGRFSGRQFSNSRSEMNVSTLELGDSALYLCASSLTRPGSGTEAFFGQGTRLTVV.

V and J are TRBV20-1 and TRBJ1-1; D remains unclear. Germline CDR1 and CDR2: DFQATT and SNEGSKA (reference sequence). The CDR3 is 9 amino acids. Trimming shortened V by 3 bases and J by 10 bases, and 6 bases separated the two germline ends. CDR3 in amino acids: CSARSGAFF. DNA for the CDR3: TGCAGTGCTAGGAGTGGAGCTTTCTTT.

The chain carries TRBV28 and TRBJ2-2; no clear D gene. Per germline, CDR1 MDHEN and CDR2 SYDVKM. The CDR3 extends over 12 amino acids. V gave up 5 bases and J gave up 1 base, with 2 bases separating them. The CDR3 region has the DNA TGTGCCAGCAGTGTGAACACCGGGGAGCTGTTTTTT. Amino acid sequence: CASSVNTGELFF.

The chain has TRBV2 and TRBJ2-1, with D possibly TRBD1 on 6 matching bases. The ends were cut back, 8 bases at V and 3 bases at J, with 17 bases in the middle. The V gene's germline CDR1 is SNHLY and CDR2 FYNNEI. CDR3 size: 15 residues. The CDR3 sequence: CASQLLGGGYNEQFF. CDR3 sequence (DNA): TGTGCCAGCCAGCTCCTTGGGGGCGGCTACAATGAGCAGTTCTTC. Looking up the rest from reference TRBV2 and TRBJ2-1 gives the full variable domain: EPEVTQTPSHQVTQMGQEVILRCVPISNHLYFYWYRQILGQKVEFLVSFYNNEISEKSEIFDDQFSVERPDGSNFTLKIRSTKLEDSAMYFCASQLLGGGYNEQFFGPGTRLTVL.

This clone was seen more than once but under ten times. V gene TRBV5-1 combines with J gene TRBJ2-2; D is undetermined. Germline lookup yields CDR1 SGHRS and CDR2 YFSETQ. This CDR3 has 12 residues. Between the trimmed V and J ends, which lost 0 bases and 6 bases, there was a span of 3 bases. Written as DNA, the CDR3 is TGCGCCAGCAGCTTGGTATCCGGGGAGCTGTTTTTT. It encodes CASSLVSGELFF.

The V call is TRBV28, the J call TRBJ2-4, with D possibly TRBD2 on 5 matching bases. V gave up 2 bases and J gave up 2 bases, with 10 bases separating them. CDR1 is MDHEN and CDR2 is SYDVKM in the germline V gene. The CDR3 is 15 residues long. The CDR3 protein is CASSLEEGSKNIQYF. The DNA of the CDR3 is TGTGCCAGCAGTTTAGAAGAGGGATCCAAAAACATTCAGTACTTC.

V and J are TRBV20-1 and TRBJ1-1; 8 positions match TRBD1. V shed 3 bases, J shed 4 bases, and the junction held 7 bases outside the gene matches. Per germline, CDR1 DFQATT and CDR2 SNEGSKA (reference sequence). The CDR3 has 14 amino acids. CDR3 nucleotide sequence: TGCAGTGCTAGTCTGAACGGACAGGGCACTGAAGCTTTCTTT. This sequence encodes CSASLNGQGTEAFF.

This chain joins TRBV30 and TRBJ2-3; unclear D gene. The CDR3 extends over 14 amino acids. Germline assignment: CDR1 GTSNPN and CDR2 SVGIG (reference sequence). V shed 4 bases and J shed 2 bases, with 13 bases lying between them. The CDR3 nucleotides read TGTGCCTGGAAGATGGACGGCCCCACAGATACGCAGTATTTT. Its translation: CAWKMDGPTDTQYF.

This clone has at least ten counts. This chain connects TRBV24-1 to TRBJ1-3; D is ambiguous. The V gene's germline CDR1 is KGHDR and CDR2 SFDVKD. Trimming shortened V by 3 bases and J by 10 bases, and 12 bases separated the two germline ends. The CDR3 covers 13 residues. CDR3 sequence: CATSDPELGTIYF. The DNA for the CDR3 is TGTGCCACCAGTGATCCTGAATTGGGTACCATATATTTT.

The CDR3 loop is CASSFSRDRGPRDTEAFF. CDR3 coding DNA: TGTGCCAGCAGTTTCTCTCGGGACAGGGGCCCTAGGGACACTGAAGCTTTCTTT. This chain links TRBV11-2 with TRBJ1-1, with 10 bases fitting TRBD1. The germline V gene has CDR1 SGHAT and CDR2 FQNNGV. This CDR3 is built from 18 residues. Trimming at V came to 6 bases and at J to 3 bases, leaving 16 bases not matched to a gene.

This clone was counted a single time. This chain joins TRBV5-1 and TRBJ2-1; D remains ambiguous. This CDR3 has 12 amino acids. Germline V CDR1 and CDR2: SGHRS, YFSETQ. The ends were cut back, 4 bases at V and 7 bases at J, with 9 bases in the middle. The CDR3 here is CASSLDLNEQFF. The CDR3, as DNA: TGCGCCAGCAGCCTCGACTTAAATGAGCAGTTCTTC. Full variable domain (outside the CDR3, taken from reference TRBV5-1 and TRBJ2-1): KAGVTQTPRYLIKTRGQQVTLSCSPISGHRSVSWYQQTPGQGLQFLFEYFSETQRNKGNFPGRFSGRQFSNSRSEMNVSTLELGDSALYLCASSLDLNEQFFGPGTRLTVL.

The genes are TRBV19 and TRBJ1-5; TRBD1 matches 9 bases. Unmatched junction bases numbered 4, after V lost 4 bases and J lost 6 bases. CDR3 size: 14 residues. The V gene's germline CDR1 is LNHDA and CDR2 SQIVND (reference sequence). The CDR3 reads CASSTTGGLQPQHF. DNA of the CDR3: TGTGCCAGTAGTACTACAGGGGGCCTTCAGCCCCAGCATTTT.

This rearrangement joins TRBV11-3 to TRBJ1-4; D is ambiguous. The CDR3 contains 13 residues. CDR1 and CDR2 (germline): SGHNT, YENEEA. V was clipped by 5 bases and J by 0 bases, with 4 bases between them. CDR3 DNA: TGTGCCAGCAGCGTTGCAACTAATGAAAAACTGTTTTTT. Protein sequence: CASSVATNEKLFF.